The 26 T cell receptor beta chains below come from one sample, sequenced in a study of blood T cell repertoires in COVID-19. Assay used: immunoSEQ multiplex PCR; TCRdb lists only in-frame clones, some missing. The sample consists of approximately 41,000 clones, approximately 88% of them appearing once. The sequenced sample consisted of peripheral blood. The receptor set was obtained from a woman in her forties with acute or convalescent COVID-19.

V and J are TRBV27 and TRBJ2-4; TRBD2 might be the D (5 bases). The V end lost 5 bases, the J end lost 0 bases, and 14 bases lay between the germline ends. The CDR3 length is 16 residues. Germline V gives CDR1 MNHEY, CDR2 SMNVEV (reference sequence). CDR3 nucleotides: TGTGCCAGCAGTCCTTATCTAGCTCTAGCCAAAAACATTCAGTACTTC. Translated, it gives CASSPYLALAKNIQYF.

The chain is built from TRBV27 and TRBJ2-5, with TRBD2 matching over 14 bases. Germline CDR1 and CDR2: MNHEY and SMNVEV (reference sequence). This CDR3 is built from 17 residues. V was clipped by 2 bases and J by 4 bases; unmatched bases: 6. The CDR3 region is CASSLSSGTSGRETQYF. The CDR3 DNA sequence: TGTGCCAGCAGTTTAAGTTCCGGGACTAGCGGGAGAGAGACCCAGTACTTC.

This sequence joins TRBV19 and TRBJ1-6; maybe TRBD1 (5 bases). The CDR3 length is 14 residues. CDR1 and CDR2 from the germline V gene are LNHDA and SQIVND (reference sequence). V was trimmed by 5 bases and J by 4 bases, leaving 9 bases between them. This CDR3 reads CASSPRDYNSPLHF. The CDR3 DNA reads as TGTGCCAGTAGTCCCAGGGATTATAATTCACCCCTCCACTTT.

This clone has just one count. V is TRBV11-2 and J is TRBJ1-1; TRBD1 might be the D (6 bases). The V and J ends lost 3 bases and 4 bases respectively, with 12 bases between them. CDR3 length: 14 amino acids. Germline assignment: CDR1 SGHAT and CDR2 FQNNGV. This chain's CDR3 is CASSFRGRSTEAFF. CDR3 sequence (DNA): TGTGCCAGCAGCTTCAGGGGACGGAGCACTGAAGCTTTCTTT.

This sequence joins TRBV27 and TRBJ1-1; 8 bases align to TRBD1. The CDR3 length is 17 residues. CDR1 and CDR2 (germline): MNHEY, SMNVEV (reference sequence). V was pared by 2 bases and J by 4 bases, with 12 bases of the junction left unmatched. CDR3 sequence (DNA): TGTGCCAGCAGTTTACAGACAGGGGTTGGACTTGGCACTGAAGCTTTCTTT. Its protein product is CASSLQTGVGLGTEAFF.

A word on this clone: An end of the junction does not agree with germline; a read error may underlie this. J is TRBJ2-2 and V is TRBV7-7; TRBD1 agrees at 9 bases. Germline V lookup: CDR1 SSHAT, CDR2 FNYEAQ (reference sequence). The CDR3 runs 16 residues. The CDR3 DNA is TGTGCTAGCAGCTTATCTCCGGGACAGGGAACCGGGGAGCTGTTTTTT. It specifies CASSLSPGQGTGELFF.

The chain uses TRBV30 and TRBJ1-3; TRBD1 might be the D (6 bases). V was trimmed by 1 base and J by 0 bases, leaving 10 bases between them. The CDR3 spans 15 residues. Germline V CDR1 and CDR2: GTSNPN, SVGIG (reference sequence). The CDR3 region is CAWSGTRGSGNTIYF. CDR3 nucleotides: TGTGCCTGGAGTGGTACCAGGGGCTCTGGAAACACCATATATTTT.

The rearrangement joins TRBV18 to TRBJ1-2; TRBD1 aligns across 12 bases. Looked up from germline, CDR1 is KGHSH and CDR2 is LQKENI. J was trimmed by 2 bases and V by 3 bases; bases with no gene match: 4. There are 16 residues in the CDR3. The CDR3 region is CASSPGTGGANYGYTF. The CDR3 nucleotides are TGTGCCAGCTCACCTGGGACAGGGGGCGCGAACTATGGCTACACCTTC.

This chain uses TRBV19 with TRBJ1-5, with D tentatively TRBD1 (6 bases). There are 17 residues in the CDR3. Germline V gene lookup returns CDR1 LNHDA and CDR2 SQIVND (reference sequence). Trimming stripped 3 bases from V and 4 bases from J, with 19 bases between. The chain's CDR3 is CASSIPGGRGYNQPQHF. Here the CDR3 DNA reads TGTGCCAGTAGTATTCCCGGTGGCAGGGGTTATAATCAGCCCCAGCATTTT.

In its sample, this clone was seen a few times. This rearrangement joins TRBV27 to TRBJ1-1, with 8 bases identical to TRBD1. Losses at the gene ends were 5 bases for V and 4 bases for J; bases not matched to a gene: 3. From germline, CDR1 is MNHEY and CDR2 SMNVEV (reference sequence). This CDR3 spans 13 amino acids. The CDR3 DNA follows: TGTGCCAGCAGTCAGGGGGCTCCCACTGAAGCTTTCTTT. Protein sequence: CASSQGAPTEAFF.

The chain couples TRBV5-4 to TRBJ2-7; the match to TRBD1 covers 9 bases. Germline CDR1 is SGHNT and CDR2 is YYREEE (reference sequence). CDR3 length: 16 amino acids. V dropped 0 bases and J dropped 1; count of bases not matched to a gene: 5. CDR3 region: CASSLERTGESYEQYF. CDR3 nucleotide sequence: TGTGCCAGCAGCTTGGAGCGGACAGGGGAGTCCTACGAGCAGTACTTC.

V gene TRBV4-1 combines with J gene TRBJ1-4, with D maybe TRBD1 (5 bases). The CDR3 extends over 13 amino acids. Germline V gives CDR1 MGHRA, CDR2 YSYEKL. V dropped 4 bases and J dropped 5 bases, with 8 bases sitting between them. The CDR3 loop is CASSRGGNEKLFF. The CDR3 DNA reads TGCGCCAGCAGCCGTGGGGGGAATGAAAAACTGTTTTTT.

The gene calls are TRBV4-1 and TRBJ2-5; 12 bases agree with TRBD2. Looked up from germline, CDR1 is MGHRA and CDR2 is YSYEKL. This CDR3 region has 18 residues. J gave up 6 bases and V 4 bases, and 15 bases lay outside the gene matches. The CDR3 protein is CASSPYGAGLAGLKTQYF. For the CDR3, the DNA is TGCGCCAGCAGCCCCTATGGGGCCGGACTAGCGGGATTGAAGACCCAGTACTTC.

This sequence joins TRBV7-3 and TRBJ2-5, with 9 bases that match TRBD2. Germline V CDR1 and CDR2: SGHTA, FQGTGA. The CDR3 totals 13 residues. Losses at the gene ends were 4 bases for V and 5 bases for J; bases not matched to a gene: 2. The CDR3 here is CASSWTSVETQYF. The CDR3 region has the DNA TGTGCCAGCAGCTGGACTAGCGTGGAGACCCAGTACTTC.

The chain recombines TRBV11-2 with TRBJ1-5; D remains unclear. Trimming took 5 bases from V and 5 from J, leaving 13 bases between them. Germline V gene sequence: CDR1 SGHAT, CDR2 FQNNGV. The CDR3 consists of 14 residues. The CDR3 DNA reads TGTGCCAGCAGCGCGGACGGACTATATCAGCCCCAGCATTTT. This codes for CASSADGLYQPQHF. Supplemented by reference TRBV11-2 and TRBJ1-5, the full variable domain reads EAGVAQSPRYKIIEKRQSVAFWCNPISGHATLYWYQQILGQGPKLLIQFQNNGVVDDSQLPKDRFSAERLKGVDSTLKIQPAKLEDSAVYLCASSADGLYQPQHFGDGTRLSIL.

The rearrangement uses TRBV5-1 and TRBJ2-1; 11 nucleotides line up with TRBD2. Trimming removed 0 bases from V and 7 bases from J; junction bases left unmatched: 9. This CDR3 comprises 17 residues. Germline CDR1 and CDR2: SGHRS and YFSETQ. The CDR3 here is CASSLAGSGRAVNEQFF. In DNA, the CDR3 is TGCGCCAGCAGCTTGGCTGGTAGCGGGAGGGCCGTGAATGAGCAGTTCTTC.

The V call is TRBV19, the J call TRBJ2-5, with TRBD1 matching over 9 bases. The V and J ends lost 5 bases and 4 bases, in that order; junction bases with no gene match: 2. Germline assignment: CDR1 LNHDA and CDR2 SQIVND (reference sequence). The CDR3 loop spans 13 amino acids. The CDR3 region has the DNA TGTGCCAGTAGTTCACAGGGGGCAGAGACCCAGTACTTC. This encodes CASSSQGAETQYF.

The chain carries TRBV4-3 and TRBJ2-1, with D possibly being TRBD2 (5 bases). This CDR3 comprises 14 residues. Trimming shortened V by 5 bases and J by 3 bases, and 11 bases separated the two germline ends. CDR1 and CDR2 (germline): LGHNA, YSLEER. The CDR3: CASSTRGDYNEQFF. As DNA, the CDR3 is TGCGCCAGCAGCACCCGGGGAGACTACAATGAGCAGTTCTTC.

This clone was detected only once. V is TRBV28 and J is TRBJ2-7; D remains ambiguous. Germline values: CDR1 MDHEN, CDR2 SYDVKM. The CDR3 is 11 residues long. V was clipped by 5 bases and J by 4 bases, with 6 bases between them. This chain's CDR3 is CASSPNYEQYF. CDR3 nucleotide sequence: TGTGCCAGCAGTCCCAATTACGAGCAGTACTTC.

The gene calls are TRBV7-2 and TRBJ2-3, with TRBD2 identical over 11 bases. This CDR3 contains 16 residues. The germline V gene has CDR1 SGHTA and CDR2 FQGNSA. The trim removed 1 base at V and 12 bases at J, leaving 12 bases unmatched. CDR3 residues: CASSLVSGVAGGFQYF. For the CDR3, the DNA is TGTGCCAGCAGCTTAGTCTCGGGGGTAGCGGGAGGGTTTCAGTATTTT. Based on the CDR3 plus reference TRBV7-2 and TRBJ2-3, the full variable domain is GAGVSQSPSNKVTEKGKDVELRCDPISGHTALYWYRQSLGQGLEFLIYFQGNSAPDKSGLPSDRFSAERTGGSVSTLTIQRTQQEDSAVYLCASSLVSGVAGGFQYFGPGTRLTVL.

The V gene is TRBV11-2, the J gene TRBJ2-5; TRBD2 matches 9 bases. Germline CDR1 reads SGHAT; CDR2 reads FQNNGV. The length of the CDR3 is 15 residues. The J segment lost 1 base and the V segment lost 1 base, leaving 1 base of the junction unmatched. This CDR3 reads CASSLGSGGQETQYF. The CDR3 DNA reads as TGTGCCAGCAGCTTAGGTAGCGGGGGCCAAGAGACCCAGTACTTC.

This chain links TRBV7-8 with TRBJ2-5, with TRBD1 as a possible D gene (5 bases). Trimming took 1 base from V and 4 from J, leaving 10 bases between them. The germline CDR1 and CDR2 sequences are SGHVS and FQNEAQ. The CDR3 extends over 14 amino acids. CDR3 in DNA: TGTGCCAGCAGCTTAGTGTTGCAGGGAGAGACCCAGTACTTC. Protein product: CASSLVLQGETQYF. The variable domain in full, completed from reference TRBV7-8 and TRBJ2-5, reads GAGVSQSPRYKVAKRGQDVALRCDPISGHVSLFWYQQALGQGPEFLTYFQNEAQLDKSGLPSDRFFAERPEGSVSTLKIQRTQQEDSAVYLCASSLVLQGETQYFGPGTRLLVL.

CDR3 nucleotide sequence: TGTGCCAGCAGCTCTGAGGGGTGGACAGCGAACACTGAAGCTTTCTTT. Protein: CASSSEGWTANTEAFF. The chain is built from TRBV11-2 and TRBJ1-1; D might be TRBD1 (6 bases). The germline CDR1 and CDR2 sequences are SGHAT and FQNNGV. V lost 4 bases, J lost 1 base, and 16 bases lay in between. The CDR3 covers 16 residues.

In DNA, the CDR3 is TGCGCCAGCAGCCAGACAGGGGACTCTGGAAACACCATATATTTT. Amino acid sequence: CASSQTGDSGNTIYF. The V call is TRBV5-1, the J call TRBJ1-3; 8 positions match TRBD1. The germline V gene has CDR1 SGHRS and CDR2 YFSETQ. The CDR3 sequence is 15 residues long. J lost 0 bases, V lost 4 bases, and 3 bases had no gene match.

The CDR3 DNA reads as TGTGCCAGCACTCCCCGGGCAGGGGTATATGGCTACACCTTC. Amino acid sequence: CASTPRAGVYGYTF. The rearrangement links TRBV5-6 to TRBJ1-2; tentatively, D is TRBD1 (6 bases). Germline lookup yields CDR1 SGHDT and CDR2 YYEEEE. V lost 6 bases and J 5 bases, leaving 17 bases between the germline ends. The CDR3 sequence is 14 residues long. Variable domain in full (rest from reference TRBV5-6 and TRBJ1-2): DAGVTQSPTHLIKTRGQQVTLRCSPKSGHDTVSWYQQALGQGPQFIFQYYEEEERQRGNFPDRFSGHQFPNYSSELNVNALLLGDSALYLCASTPRAGVYGYTFGSGTRLTVV.

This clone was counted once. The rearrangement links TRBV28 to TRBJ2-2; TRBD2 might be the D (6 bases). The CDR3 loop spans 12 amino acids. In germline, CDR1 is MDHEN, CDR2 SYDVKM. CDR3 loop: CRAGPNTGELFF. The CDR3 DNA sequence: TGTAGAGCGGGCCCGAACACCGGGGAGCTGTTTTTT.